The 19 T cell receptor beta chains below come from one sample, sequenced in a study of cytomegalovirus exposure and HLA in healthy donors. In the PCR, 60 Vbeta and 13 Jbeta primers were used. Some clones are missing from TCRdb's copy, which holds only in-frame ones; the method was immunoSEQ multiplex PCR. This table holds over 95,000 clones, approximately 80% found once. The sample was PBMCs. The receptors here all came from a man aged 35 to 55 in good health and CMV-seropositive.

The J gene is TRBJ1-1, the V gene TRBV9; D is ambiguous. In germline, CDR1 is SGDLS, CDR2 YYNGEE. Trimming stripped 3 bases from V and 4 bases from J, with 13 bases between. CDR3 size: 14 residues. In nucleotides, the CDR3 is TGTGCCAGCAGCGCGGGTTCGAGAGGCACTGAAGCTTTCTTT. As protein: CASSAGSRGTEAFF.

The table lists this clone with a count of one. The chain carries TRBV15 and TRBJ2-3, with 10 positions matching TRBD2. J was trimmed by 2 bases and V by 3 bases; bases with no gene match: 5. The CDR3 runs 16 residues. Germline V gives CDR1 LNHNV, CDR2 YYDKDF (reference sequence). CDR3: CATSSGLAGVTDTQYF. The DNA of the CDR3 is TGTGCCACCAGCAGTGGTCTAGCGGGAGTCACAGATACGCAGTATTTT.

CDR3 bases: TGTGCCAGCAGCCTCAGGGTGGGGAACACTGAAGCTTTCTTT. Its translation is CASSLRVGNTEAFF. The genes are TRBV2 and TRBJ1-1, with D possibly TRBD1 on 5 matching bases. The CDR3 sequence is 14 residues long. With 6 bases removed from V and 1 base from J, the gap between germline ends came to 12 bases. The germline V gene has CDR1 SNHLY and CDR2 FYNNEI.

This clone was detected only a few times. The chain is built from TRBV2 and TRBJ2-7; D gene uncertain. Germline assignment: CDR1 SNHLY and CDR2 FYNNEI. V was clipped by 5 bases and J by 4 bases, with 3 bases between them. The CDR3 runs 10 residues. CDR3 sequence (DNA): TGTGCCAGCAGTACTTACGAGCAGTACTTC. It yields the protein CASSTYEQYF.

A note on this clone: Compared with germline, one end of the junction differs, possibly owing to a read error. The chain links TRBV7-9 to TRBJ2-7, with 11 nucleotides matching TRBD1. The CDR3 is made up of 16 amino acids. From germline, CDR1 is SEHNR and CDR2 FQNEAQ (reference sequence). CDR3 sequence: CSSSPRGGTGGTEQYF. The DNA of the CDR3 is TGTTCCAGCAGCCCCCGAGGAGGGACAGGGGGTACAGAGCAGTACTTC.

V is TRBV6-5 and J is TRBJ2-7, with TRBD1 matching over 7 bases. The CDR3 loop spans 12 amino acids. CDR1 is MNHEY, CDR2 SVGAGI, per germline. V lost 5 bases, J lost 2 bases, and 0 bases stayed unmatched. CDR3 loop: CASSGTAYEQYF. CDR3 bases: TGTGCCAGCAGTGGGACAGCCTACGAGCAGTACTTC.

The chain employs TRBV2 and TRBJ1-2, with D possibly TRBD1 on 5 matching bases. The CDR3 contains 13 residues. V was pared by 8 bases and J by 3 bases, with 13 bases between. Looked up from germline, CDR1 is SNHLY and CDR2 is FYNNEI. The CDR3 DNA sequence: TGTGCCAGCTCCAGGGAAGGGGACTATGGCTACACCTTC. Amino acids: CASSREGDYGYTF.

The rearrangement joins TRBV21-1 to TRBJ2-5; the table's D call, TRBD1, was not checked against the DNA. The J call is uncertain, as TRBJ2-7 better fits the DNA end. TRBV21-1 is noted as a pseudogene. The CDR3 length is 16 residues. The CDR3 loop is CASRTLRDRRSYEQYF. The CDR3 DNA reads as TGTGCCAGCAGGACCCTAAGGGACAGGCGTTCCTACGAGCAGTACTTC.

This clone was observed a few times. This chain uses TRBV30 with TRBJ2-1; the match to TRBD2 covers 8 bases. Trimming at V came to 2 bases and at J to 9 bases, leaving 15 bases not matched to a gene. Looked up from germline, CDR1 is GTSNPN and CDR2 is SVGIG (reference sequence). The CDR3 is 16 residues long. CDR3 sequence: CAWSPFGRGGRGEQFF. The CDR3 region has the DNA TGTGCCTGGAGTCCCTTCGGGAGGGGGGGCCGGGGTGAGCAGTTCTTC.

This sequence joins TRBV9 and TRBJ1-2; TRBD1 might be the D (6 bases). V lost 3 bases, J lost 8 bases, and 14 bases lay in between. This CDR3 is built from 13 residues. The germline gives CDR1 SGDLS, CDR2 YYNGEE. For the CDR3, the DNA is TGTGCCAGCAGCGCGGACAGAGCGTCCGGCTACACCTTC. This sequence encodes CASSADRASGYTF.

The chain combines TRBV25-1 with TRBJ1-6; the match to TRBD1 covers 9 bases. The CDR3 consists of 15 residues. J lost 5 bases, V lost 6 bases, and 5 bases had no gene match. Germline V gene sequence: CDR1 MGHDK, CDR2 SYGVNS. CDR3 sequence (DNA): TGTGCCAGCAGAGTGGACAGGGGTGATAATTCACCCCTCCACTTT. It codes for CASRVDRGDNSPLHF.

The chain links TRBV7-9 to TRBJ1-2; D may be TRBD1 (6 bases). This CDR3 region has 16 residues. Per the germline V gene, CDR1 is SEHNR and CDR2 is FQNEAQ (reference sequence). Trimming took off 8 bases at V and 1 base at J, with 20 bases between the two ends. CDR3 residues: CASRKGAGAVNYGYTF. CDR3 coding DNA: TGTGCCAGCCGAAAAGGGGCAGGGGCCGTTAACTATGGCTACACCTTC.

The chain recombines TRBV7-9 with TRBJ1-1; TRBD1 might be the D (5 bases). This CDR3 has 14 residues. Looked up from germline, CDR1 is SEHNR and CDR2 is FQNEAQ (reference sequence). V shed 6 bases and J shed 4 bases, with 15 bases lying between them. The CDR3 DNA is TGTGCCAGCAGACCAGGGTCTTTGGCCACTGAAGCTTTCTTT. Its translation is CASRPGSLATEAFF.

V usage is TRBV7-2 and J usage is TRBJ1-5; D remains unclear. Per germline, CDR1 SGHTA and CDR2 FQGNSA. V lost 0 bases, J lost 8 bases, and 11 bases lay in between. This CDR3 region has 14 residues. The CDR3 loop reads CASSLADFGKPQHF. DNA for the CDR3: TGTGCCAGCAGCTTAGCGGACTTCGGGAAGCCCCAGCATTTT.

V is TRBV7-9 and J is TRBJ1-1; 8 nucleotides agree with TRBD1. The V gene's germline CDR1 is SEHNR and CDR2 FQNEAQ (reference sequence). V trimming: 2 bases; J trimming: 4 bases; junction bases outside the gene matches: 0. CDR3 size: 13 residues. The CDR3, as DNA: TGTGCCAGCAGCTTAACAGGGGGCACTGAAGCTTTCTTT. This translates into CASSLTGGTEAFF.

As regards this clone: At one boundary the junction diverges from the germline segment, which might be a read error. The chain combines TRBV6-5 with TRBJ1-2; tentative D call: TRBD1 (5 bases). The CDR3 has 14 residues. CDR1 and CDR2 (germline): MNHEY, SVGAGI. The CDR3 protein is CASRYSRRGYGYTF. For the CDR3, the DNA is TGTGCCAGCAGATACTCGAGGAGGGGATATGGCTACACCTTC.

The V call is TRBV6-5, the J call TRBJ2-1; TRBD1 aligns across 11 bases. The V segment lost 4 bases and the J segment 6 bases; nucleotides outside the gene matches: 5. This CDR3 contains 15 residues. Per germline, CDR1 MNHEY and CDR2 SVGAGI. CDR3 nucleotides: TGTGCCAGCAGTTTGGACAGGGGGCAGGTCAATGAGCAGTTCTTC. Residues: CASSLDRGQVNEQFF.

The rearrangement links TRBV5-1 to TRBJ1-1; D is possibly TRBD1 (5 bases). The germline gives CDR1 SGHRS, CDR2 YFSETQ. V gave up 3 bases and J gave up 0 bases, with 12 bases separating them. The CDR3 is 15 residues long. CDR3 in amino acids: CASSWGAGMNTEAFF. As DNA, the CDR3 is TGCGCCAGCAGCTGGGGTGCAGGGATGAACACTGAAGCTTTCTTT.

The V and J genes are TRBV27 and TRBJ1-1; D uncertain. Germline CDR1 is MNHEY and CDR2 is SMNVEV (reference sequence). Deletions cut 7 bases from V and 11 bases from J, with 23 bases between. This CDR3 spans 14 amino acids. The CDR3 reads CASTSPLSGSRAFF. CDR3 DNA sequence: TGTGCCAGCACCAGCCCACTGAGCGGCTCTCGGGCTTTCTTT.